This entry concerns a single T cell receptor beta chain. Its antigen is not identified. These data originate in a study of shared clonotypes between healthy human individuals. General study points: Generally, naive subsets (rather than memory subsets) showed larger estimated richness. Rarefaction exposed incomplete sorted-subset sequencing despite large depth. All-four-donor shared clonotypes had higher generation probabilities than non-shared clonotypes did.

The V and J ends lost 3 bases and 5 bases, in that order; junction bases with no gene match: 11. Germline CDR1 reads SGDLS; CDR2 reads YYNGEE. The CDR3 has 16 amino acids. Here immunoSEQ multiplex PCR was the method, and the copy in TCRdb shows in-frame clones only, minus some. Here the sample spans more than 2 million clones, about 95% being singletons. The naive CD8 fraction comprised CD45RO-negative cells positively selected for CCR7 and excluded terminally differentiated effector memory CD45RA+ cells. This clonotype was obtained from a man younger than 35 in good health. The sequenced material came from naive CD8+ T cells sorted from blood. This chain uses TRBV9 with TRBJ1-2; 9 positions agree with TRBD1. CDR3 coding DNA: TGTGCCAGCAGCGCCCATTTACAGGGGGCGTTGTATGGCTACACCTTC. It encodes CASSAHLQGALYGYTF.